The next 4 T cell receptor beta chains were all read from a single sample in a study of CD8+CD57+ T cells in acquired aplastic anemia. Profiling of TCR beta VDJ combinations and CDR3 sequences used genomic DNA as template. TCRdb redid the calling of the reads with MiXCR, one entry per CDR3 protein. The table lists hundreds of thousands of distinct CDR3 sequences, about 70% of them singletons. Sequenced: sorted CD4+, CD8+, or CD8+CD57+ T cells (not recorded which) from PBMCs. The receptors here all came from a human donor in good health, serving as a control.

The V gene is TRBV10-3, the J gene TRBJ2-7; 9 nucleotides match TRBD1. V shed 10 bases, J shed 11 bases, and the junction held 15 bases outside the gene matches. The CDR3 loop spans 13 amino acids. The germline CDR1 and CDR2 sequences are ENHRY and SYGVKD. The CDR3 here is CATGTGRRVVEYF. The CDR3 DNA follows: TGTGCCACGGGGACAGGGAGAAGGGTCGTTGAGTACTTC.

This clonotype was seen a single time. Likely a read error: the CDR3 ends without its conserved phenylalanine or tryptophan. No DNA is shown, since the ends of the CDR3 on it are uncertain; the CDR3 is the one TCRdb lists. V and J are TRBV7-2 and TRBJ1-1; the DNA was not used to check the table's D call, TRBD1. Both ends counted, the CDR3 spans 13 residues. Germline V CDR1 and CDR2: SGHTA, FQGNSA. CDR3 region: CASSPQPGSRPFL.

As regards this clonotype: The CDR3 does not close with the conserved phenylalanine or tryptophan, likely indicating a read error. The limits of the CDR3 on the DNA are not certain, so only TCRdb's listed CDR3 is given. The gene calls are TRBV7-3 and TRBJ2-1; the table's D call TRBD1 went unverified against the DNA. With termini counted, the CDR3 has 13 amino acids. CDR1 is SGHTA, CDR2 FQGTGA, per germline. CDR3 in amino acids: CASSRTANNEQLL.

This chain uses TRBV7-2 with TRBJ1-6, with D unclear. Germline CDR1 is SGHTA and CDR2 is FQGNSA. CDR3 length equals 15 residues. V shed 6 bases and J shed 19 bases, with 28 bases lying between them. The CDR3 sequence: CASRHPTVDVYNEHF. In DNA, the CDR3 is TGTGCCAGCAGGCACCCCACAGTGGATGTCTACAATGAGCACTTT.